The next 25 T cell receptor beta chains were all read from a single sample in a study of CD8+ T cells in alopecia areata. After pooling, cutaneous lymph node cells were sorted with CD4, CD8alpha, NKG2D, NKG2ACE and other markers. RNA extraction and reverse transcription yielded cDNA as sequencing template. The method was immunoSEQ multiplex PCR; TCRdb's version includes in-frame clones alone and lacks a portion of them. In total the sample includes under 350,000 clones, none of them seen once. Specimen: CD4+ T cells sorted from a lymph node. These receptors were obtained from a C3H/HeJ mouse with alopecia areata. The MHC haplotype of the strain is H2-k.

About this clone: Genes here carry mouse names. The read ends 3 residues early relative to the CDR3; the germline J gene fills the gap. This chain uses TRBV2 with TRBJ1-6; D gene ambiguous. TRBJ1-6 is an ORF for which the function is uncertain. V was trimmed by 0 bases and J by 7 bases, leaving 4 bases between them. The CDR3 is 13 amino acids. Germline V gene lookup returns CDR1 LGHNA and CDR2 YSYQKL. The CDR3 DNA, read in part, is TGTGCCAGCAGCCAAGATGGGAATTCGCCC. Protein: CASSQDGNSP. The whole CDR3 reads CASSQDGNSPLYF.

This clone has just a few counts. All gene names here are mouse names. The read ends 4 residues shy of where the CDR3 ends; the end is completed using the germline J gene. V usage is TRBV13-1 and J usage is TRBJ2-1; TRBD1 matches 8 bases. CDR1 and CDR2 from the germline V gene are NSHNY and SYGAGN. The CDR3 is made up of 12 amino acids. With 7 bases clipped from V and 3 bases from J, the junction kept 0 bases outside the gene matches. The covered CDR3 bases are TGTGCCAGCGGGACAGGCTATGCT. Translating gives CASGTGYA. The complete CDR3 protein is CASGTGYAEQFF.

As regards this clone: Genes and germline are mouse. The read ends 4 residues early relative to the CDR3; the germline J gene fills the gap. This chain connects TRBV1 to TRBJ2-5, with TRBD2 matching over 8 bases. Germline values: CDR1 NSQYPW, CDR2 LRSPGD (reference sequence). There are 15 residues in the CDR3. The CDR3 protein is CTCSADSGGLDTQYF. Partial CDR3 DNA: TGCACCTGCAGTGCAGATTCTGGGGGGTTGGAC. The full variable domain, completed using reference TRBV1 and TRBJ2-5, is VTLLEQNPRWRLVPRGQAVNLRCILKNSQYPWMSWYQQDLQKQLQWLFTLRSPGDKEVKSLPGADYLATRVTDTELRLQVANMSQGRTLYCTCSADSGGLDTQYFGPGTRLLVL.

Note on this clone: Gene labels here are mouse ones. Read coverage stops 4 residues before the CDR3 terminus; the germline J gene supplies the remainder. The chain uses TRBV13-2 and TRBJ2-5, with a possible D match to TRBD2 (6 bases). Germline CDR1 is NNHNN and CDR2 is SYGAGS (reference sequence). Trimming pared 3 bases from V and 2 bases from J, leaving 13 bases between. The CDR3 spans 15 residues. The part of the CDR3 DNA that was read is TGTGCCAGCGGTGGGCCCGGGACTTTCCAAGAC. Translated: CASGGPGTFQD. The whole CDR3 sequence is CASGGPGTFQDTQYF.

As for this clone: Mouse gene names and germline throughout. The CDR3 is cut off 4 residues early in the read; its end comes from the germline J gene. Different DNA sequences within this sample yield the same CDR3. The chain is built from TRBV5 and TRBJ2-4, with 9 bases that match TRBD2. Germline assignment: CDR1 LGHNA and CDR2 YNLKQL (reference sequence). The CDR3 has 14 amino acids. Partial CDR3 DNA: TGTGCCAGCAGCCCCAACTGGGGGGAAAAC. This gives the protein CASSPNWGEN. The entire CDR3 protein is CASSPNWGENTLYF.

This clone has a handful of counts. Genes and germline are mouse. The CDR3 extends 4 residues past the end of the read, so its final part is completed from the germline J gene. This sequence joins TRBV13-3 and TRBJ2-2; 10 positions match TRBD1. V dropped 5 bases and J dropped 4; count of bases not matched to a gene: 5. The CDR3 runs to 15 residues. Germline lookup yields CDR1 NNHDY and CDR2 SYVADS. CDR3 sequence: CASSAGTGATGQLYF. The covered CDR3 bases are TGTGCCAGCAGCGCCGGGACAGGGGCCACCGGG.

This clone was found many times. The germline and genes are mouse ones. The missing CDR3 end, 4 residues past where the read stops, is filled in from the germline J gene. The sample carries other DNA sequences with the same CDR3. V is TRBV5 and J is TRBJ2-3, with D tentatively TRBD1 (6 bases). CDR3 length: 15 residues. Between the trimmed V and J ends, which lost 1 base and 0 bases, there was a span of 8 bases. Germline V gene sequence: CDR1 LGHNA, CDR2 YNLKQL (reference sequence). CDR3 residues: CASSQGTASAETLYF. Incomplete CDR3 DNA: TGTGCCAGCAGCCAAGGGACAGCTAGTGCAGAA.

Regarding this clone: The gene names here belong to mouse. The sequenced fragment ends 3 residues before the CDR3 boundary, so the rest is inferred from the germline J gene. V and J are TRBV5 and TRBJ1-6; 7 bases agree with TRBD1. TRBJ1-6 is placed among ORFs of uncertain function. Germline loops: CDR1 LGHNA, CDR2 YNLKQL (reference sequence). CDR3 length equals 16 residues. With V trimmed by 5 bases and J by 0 bases, 4 bases remained unmatched. The sequenced part of the CDR3 DNA is TGTGCCAGCAGCAAACAGGGGAATTCCTATAATTCGCCC. Protein product: CASSKQGNSYNSP. The complete CDR3 sequence is CASSKQGNSYNSPLYF.

As to this clone: All gene names here are mouse names. The read is 4 residues too short to cover the CDR3 end, so that end is filled in from the germline J gene. V is TRBV19 and J is TRBJ2-3; D gene ambiguous. CDR1 FNHDT and CDR2 SITEND come from the germline V gene (reference sequence). The CDR3 covers 13 residues. Deletions cut 5 bases from V and 0 bases from J, with 7 bases between. CDR3 region: CASSPASAETLYF. CDR3 DNA, as far as it was read: TGTGCCAGCAGCCCTGCTAGTGCAGAA.

The table lists this clone with a few counts. Mouse names are used for the genes. The read terminates 4 residues before the CDR3 end, so the remaining end is supplied by the germline J gene. The V and J genes are TRBV13-2 and TRBJ2-4, with TRBD2 matching 10 bases. Per the germline V gene, CDR1 is NNHNN and CDR2 is SYGAGS (reference sequence). V dropped 1 base and J dropped 0; count of bases not matched to a gene: 5. The CDR3 length is 17 residues. Partial CDR3 DNA: TGTGCCAGCGGTGATCCGGGACTGGGGAGTAGTCAAAAC. Translating it yields CASGDPGLGSSQN. The full CDR3 reads CASGDPGLGSSQNTLYF.

Notes on this clone: The genes and germline here are from mouse. With the read ending 4 residues before the CDR3 end, the germline J gene is used to fill in that end. This chain links TRBV13-1 with TRBJ2-1; 12 bases are shared with TRBD2. With 5 bases clipped from V and 3 bases from J, the junction kept 3 bases outside the gene matches. Germline CDR1 NSHNY, CDR2 SYGAGN. The CDR3 extends over 15 amino acids. Incomplete CDR3 DNA: TGTGCCAGCAGGGGGACTGGGGGGTCCTATGCT. Encoded protein: CASRGTGGSYA. The full CDR3 protein is CASRGTGGSYAEQFF.

This clone was counted between two and nine times. Gene and germline names: mouse. The CDR3 is cut off 4 residues early in the read; its end comes from the germline J gene. The identical CDR3 is also encoded by other nucleotide sequences in the sample. The V and J genes are TRBV19 and TRBJ2-2, with a weak D call TRBD1 (5 bases). The V and J ends lost 2 bases and 0 bases respectively, with 8 bases between them. The germline V gene has CDR1 FNHDT and CDR2 SITEND (reference sequence). The CDR3 is 15 residues long. CDR3 sequence: CASSIQGTNTGQLYF. The sequenced part of the CDR3 DNA is TGTGCCAGCAGTATCCAGGGTACAAACACCGGG.

About this clone: The germline and genes are mouse ones. The read ends 4 residues shy of where the CDR3 ends; the end is completed using the germline J gene. V gene TRBV13-3 combines with J gene TRBJ1-1; a weak D match, TRBD1 (6 bases). In germline, CDR1 is NNHDY, CDR2 SYVADS. The CDR3 is made up of 13 amino acids. Trimming shortened V by 3 bases and J by 4 bases, and 10 bases separated the two germline ends. CDR3 protein: CASSAGTSTEVFF. The covered CDR3 bases are TGTGCCAGCAGTGCAGGGACATCCACA.

This clone was detected a few times. The gene names here belong to mouse. The read comes to an end 4 residues before the CDR3 does, leaving the germline J gene to fill in the end. This rearrangement joins TRBV13-1 to TRBJ2-7, with D perhaps matching TRBD2 (6 bases). Germline CDR1 and CDR2: NSHNY and SYGAGN. The length of the CDR3 is 13 residues. CDR3 bases read: TGTGCCAGCAGTCCCACGACTGGTTAT. Translating it yields CASSPTTGY. The CDR3 as a whole reads CASSPTTGYEQYF.

About this clone itself: The gene symbols are mouse symbols. The read finishes 4 residues shy of the CDR3 end, and the germline J gene is used to complete it. The chain is built from TRBV5 and TRBJ2-1, with D possibly being TRBD2 (5 bases). The CDR3 spans 17 residues. Trimming removed 0 bases at V and 0 bases at J, with 12 bases between. From germline, CDR1 is LGHNA and CDR2 YNLKQL (reference sequence). CDR3 DNA, as far as it was read: TGTGCCAGCAGCCAAGATTGGCTGGGAGATAACTATGCT. Its protein is CASSQDWLGDNYA. From start to end, the CDR3 is CASSQDWLGDNYAEQFF.

This clone was seen only a few times. Mouse gene names apply. The read finishes 4 residues shy of the CDR3 end, and the germline J gene is used to complete it. The chain links TRBV19 to TRBJ1-1; maybe TRBD1 (6 bases). Germline CDR1 and CDR2: FNHDT and SITEND (reference sequence). This CDR3 is built from 14 residues. The sequenced CDR3 bases are TGTGCCAGCAGCCCCTGGACTGGGGGGCCA. Its protein product is CASSPWTGGP. The CDR3, in full, reads CASSPWTGGPEVFF.

Remarks on this clone: Gene names and germline refer to mouse. The CDR3 end falls 4 residues outside the read, so it is completed with the germline J gene. The chain recombines TRBV1 with TRBJ2-5; D is unclear. The CDR3 length is 13 residues. Germline CDR1 is NSQYPW and CDR2 is LRSPGD (reference sequence). V gave up 3 bases and J gave up 1 base, with 5 bases separating them. The DNA read from the CDR3 is TGCACCTGCAGTGCGACATACCAAGAC. Amino acid sequence: CTCSATYQD. The CDR3 in its entirety is CTCSATYQDTQYF.

This clone was seen a few times. Gene names and germline refer to mouse. The read halts 4 residues ahead of the CDR3 end, with the missing end drawn from the germline J gene. Within the sample, other DNA sequences also encode this same CDR3. This rearrangement joins TRBV31 to TRBJ2-3; 8 nucleotides match TRBD2. This CDR3 is 14 amino acids long. The V gene end was trimmed by 0 bases and the J gene end by 3 bases; junction bases not matched to a gene: 2. Germline V lookup: CDR1 GKSSPN, CDR2 SITVG. The CDR3 sequence: CAWSLWGVAETLYF. CDR3 DNA, as far as it was read: TGTGCCTGGAGTCTCTGGGGGGTGGCAGAA.

A few counts support this clone. Germline and genes here are mouse. From the germline J gene comes the end of the CDR3, since the read stops 4 residues before it. This chain uses TRBV1 with TRBJ2-5; no reliable D call. Between the trimmed V and J ends, which lost 0 bases and 3 bases, there was a span of 7 bases. The V gene's germline CDR1 is NSQYPW and CDR2 LRSPGD (reference sequence). This CDR3 contains 14 residues. This chain's CDR3 is CTCSADSRQDTQYF. The sequenced CDR3 bases are TGCACCTGCAGTGCAGATTCCAGGCAAGAC.

This clone was seen a handful of times. The genes are named according to mouse. The CDR3 end falls 3 residues outside the read, so it is completed with the germline J gene. J is TRBJ1-6 and V is TRBV5; 9 bases are a match to TRBD1. Being an ORF, TRBJ1-6 has a function that is uncertain. The CDR3 spans 16 residues. Germline V gene sequence: CDR1 LGHNA, CDR2 YNLKQL (reference sequence). V gave up 0 bases and J gave up 10 bases; unmatched junction bases: 7. The CDR3 region is CASSQDPQQGASPLYF. The CDR3 DNA, read in part, is TGTGCCAGCAGCCAAGACCCCCAACAGGGGGCATCGCCC.

Worth noting for this clone: Genes and germline are mouse. The part of the CDR3 DNA that was read is TGTGCCAGCAGCCAAGAAACTGGGGGGGCTGGGCAAAAC. Protein: CASSQETGGAGQN. The full CDR3 is CASSQETGGAGQNTLYF. This chain joins TRBV5 and TRBJ2-4; 11 nucleotides match TRBD2. The read comes to an end 4 residues before the CDR3 does, leaving the germline J gene to fill in the end. V trimming: 0 bases; J trimming: 3 bases; junction bases outside the gene matches: 5. Per germline, CDR1 LGHNA and CDR2 YNLKQL (reference sequence). The CDR3 sequence is 17 residues long.

As regards this clone: A much larger clone is a single base away; this may be a read error. Germline and genes: mouse. Read coverage stops 4 residues before the CDR3 terminus; the germline J gene supplies the remainder. The chain couples TRBV4 to TRBJ1-2; TRBD1 matches 8 bases. The germline gives CDR1 LGHDT, CDR2 YNNKQL (reference sequence). The CDR3 totals 13 residues. Trimming at V came to 6 bases and at J to 0 bases, leaving 0 bases not matched to a gene. The CDR3 sequence is CASRDRANSDYTF. Incomplete CDR3 DNA: TGTGCCAGCAGGGACAGGGCAAACTCC.

Concerning this clone itself: Genes here carry mouse names. The CDR3 end is not reached by the read, which stops 4 residues before it; the germline J gene fills it in. This rearrangement joins TRBV5 to TRBJ2-1, with 8 bases that match TRBD1. Germline V lookup: CDR1 LGHNA, CDR2 YNLKQL (reference sequence). After removal of 0 bases from V and 2 bases from J, the junction contained 3 bases not matched to a gene. CDR3 length: 16 residues. The CDR3 protein is CASSQDAGGDYAEQFF. CDR3 DNA, as far as it was read: TGTGCCAGCAGCCAAGATGCAGGGGGCGACTATGCT.

In regard to this clone: Gene names are the mouse ones. The CDR3 goes on 4 residues after the read ends, and that part is filled in from the germline J gene. J is TRBJ2-1 and V is TRBV1; 9 nucleotides line up with TRBD2. J was trimmed by 4 bases and V by 2 bases; bases with no gene match: 3. Germline V gives CDR1 NSQYPW, CDR2 LRSPGD (reference sequence). This CDR3 has 15 amino acids. The sequenced part of the CDR3 DNA is TGCACCTGCAGTGCAACTGGGGGGCGGTATGCT. It specifies CTCSATGGRYA. The whole CDR3 is CTCSATGGRYAEQFF.

This clone was found many times. Gene labels here are mouse ones. The CDR3 extends 4 residues past the end of the read, so its final part is completed from the germline J gene. Other DNA sequences in this specimen translate into the identical CDR3. The rearrangement links TRBV13-3 to TRBJ2-2; TRBD2 matches at 8 bases. Per germline, CDR1 NNHDY and CDR2 SYVADS. CDR3 length: 14 residues. The trim removed 5 bases at V and 0 bases at J, leaving 0 bases unmatched. The CDR3 DNA, read in part, is TGTGCCAGCAGGGACTGGGCAAACACCGGG. Translation: CASRDWANTG. The entire CDR3 protein reads CASRDWANTGQLYF.